These 12 T cell receptor beta chains originate from one sample sequenced in a study of blood T cell repertoires in COVID-19. Clones were sequenced by immunoSEQ multiplex PCR, and TCRdb holds only the in-frame ones, with some missing. The repertoire consists of fewer than 700,000 clones, with about 88% occurring once and the leading ten covering roughly 8%. The sample taken for sequencing was peripheral blood. The origin of the receptors is a woman in her forties or fifties with COVID-19, enrolled during active disease.

The gene calls are TRBV3-1 (or the pseudogene TRBV3-2) and TRBJ1-5; D uncertain. Between the trimmed V and J ends, which lost 1 base and 11 bases, there was a span of 15 bases. CDR3 length: 14 amino acids. The germline CDR1 and CDR2 sequences are LGHDT and YNNKEL (reference sequence). The CDR3 coding sequence is TGTGCCAGCAGCCAAGGCCAGGTAATGTCGTCCCAGCATTTT. Protein: CASSQGQVMSSQHF.

The chain employs TRBV19 and TRBJ2-2; D is uncertain. The ends were cut back, 2 bases at V and 7 bases at J, with 5 bases in the middle. The germline V gene encodes CDR1 LNHDA and CDR2 SQIVND (reference sequence). This CDR3 has 12 amino acids. The CDR3 is CASSIQVGELFF. The CDR3 DNA sequence: TGTGCCAGTAGTATACAGGTCGGGGAGCTGTTTTTT.

The rearrangement joins TRBV5-1 to TRBJ1-1; no clear D gene. This CDR3 has 16 amino acids. From germline, CDR1 is SGHRS and CDR2 YFSETQ. Trimming removed 1 base from V and 0 bases from J, with 13 bases in between. CDR3 sequence (DNA): TGCGCCAGCAGCTTGAGTCCAGGCAACATGAACACTGAAGCTTTCTTT. As protein: CASSLSPGNMNTEAFF.

The gene calls are TRBV11-2 and TRBJ1-1; no firm D call. Germline CDR1 SGHAT, CDR2 FQNNGV. With 2 bases removed from V and 1 base from J, the gap between germline ends came to 2 bases. The CDR3 sequence is 12 residues long. The CDR3 nucleotides read TGTGCCAGCAGCTTACGGAACACTGAAGCTTTCTTT. Encoded protein: CASSLRNTEAFF.

The V gene is TRBV4-1, the J gene TRBJ2-5; 10 positions agree with TRBD2. Germline CDR1 is MGHRA and CDR2 is YSYEKL. The trim removed 1 base at V and 5 bases at J, leaving 10 bases unmatched. This CDR3 region has 17 residues. The CDR3 nucleotides read TGCGCCAGCAGCCAAGTCGGTCAGCGGGGGGGCCGGGAGACCCAGTACTTC. Translation gives CASSQVGQRGGRETQYF.

The rearrangement links TRBV2 to TRBJ1-4; a weak D match, TRBD1 (5 bases). The CDR3 totals 15 residues. Germline V CDR1 and CDR2: SNHLY, FYNNEI. V gave up 3 bases and J gave up 7 bases, with 15 bases separating them. The CDR3 region has the DNA TGTGCCAGCAGTGACCCAGGGAGGGGTGGTGAAAAACTGTTTTTT. Protein sequence: CASSDPGRGGEKLFF.

This sequence joins TRBV7-2 and TRBJ1-1, with unresolved D. CDR1 is SGHTA and CDR2 is FQGNSA in the germline V gene. The CDR3 length is 14 residues. The V end lost 5 bases, the J end lost 2 bases, and 12 bases lay between the germline ends. This CDR3 is CASSPSQSNTEAFF. CDR3 in DNA: TGTGCCAGCAGCCCCTCACAGTCAAACACTGAAGCTTTCTTT.

A few counts support this clone. The rearrangement joins TRBV7-8 to TRBJ1-6; 7 bases fit TRBD1. Germline V gene sequence: CDR1 SGHVS, CDR2 FQNEAQ. This CDR3 is 14 amino acids long. V lost 3 bases and J lost 7; bases outside the gene matches: 3. The CDR3 loop reads CASSFGTVNSPLHF. The CDR3 DNA is TGTGCCAGCAGCTTTGGGACAGTAAATTCACCCCTCCACTTT.

J is TRBJ2-2 and V is TRBV5-1; D may be TRBD2 (6 bases). The germline gives CDR1 SGHRS, CDR2 YFSETQ. The CDR3 contains 14 residues. V was clipped by 2 bases and J by 5 bases, with 10 bases between them. Written as DNA, the CDR3 is TGCGCCAGCAGCTTTGACCGGGGGACCGGGGAGCTGTTTTTT. Its protein product is CASSFDRGTGELFF.

This chain connects TRBV9 to TRBJ1-3, with D possibly matching TRBD1 (6 bases). CDR3 length: 14 residues. Per the germline V gene, CDR1 is SGDLS and CDR2 is YYNGEE. V dropped 4 bases and J dropped 1 base, with 9 bases sitting between them. CDR3 amino acids: CASSRGGSGNTIYF. CDR3 bases: TGTGCCAGCAGCCGAGGGGGATCTGGAAACACCATATATTTT.

The V and J genes are TRBV19 and TRBJ1-2; the D is unclear. Per the germline V gene, CDR1 is LNHDA and CDR2 is SQIVND (reference sequence). The CDR3 is 13 amino acids. V gave up 3 bases and J gave up 5 bases, with 10 bases separating them. The CDR3, as DNA: TGTGCCAGTAGTATCGGGGTTGGGTATGGCTACACCTTC. Translation gives CASSIGVGYGYTF.

Remarks on this clone: The identical CDR3 is also encoded by other nucleotide sequences in the sample. The chain has TRBV6-5 and TRBJ1-2; 8 nucleotides agree with TRBD1. This CDR3 is built from 12 residues. V was pared by 5 bases and J by 8 bases, with 4 bases of the junction left unmatched. Per germline, CDR1 MNHEY and CDR2 SVGAGI. The CDR3 nucleotides read TGTGCCAGCAGTAGAACAGGGGGAGGCTACACCTTC. Encoded protein: CASSRTGGGYTF.